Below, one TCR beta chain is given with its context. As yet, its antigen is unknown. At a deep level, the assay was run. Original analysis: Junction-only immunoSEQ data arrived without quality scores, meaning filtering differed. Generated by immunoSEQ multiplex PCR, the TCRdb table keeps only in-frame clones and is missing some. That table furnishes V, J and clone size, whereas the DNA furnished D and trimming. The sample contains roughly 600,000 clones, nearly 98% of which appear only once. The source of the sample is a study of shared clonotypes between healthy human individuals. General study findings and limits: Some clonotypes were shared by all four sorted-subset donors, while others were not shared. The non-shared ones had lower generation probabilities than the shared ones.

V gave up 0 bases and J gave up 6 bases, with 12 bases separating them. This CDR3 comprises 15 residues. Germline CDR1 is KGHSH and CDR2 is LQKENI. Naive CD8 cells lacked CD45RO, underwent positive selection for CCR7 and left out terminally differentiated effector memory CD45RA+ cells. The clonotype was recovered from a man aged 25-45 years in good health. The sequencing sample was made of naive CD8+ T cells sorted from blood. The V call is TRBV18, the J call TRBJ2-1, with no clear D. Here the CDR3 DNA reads TGTGCCAGCTCACCACCATACGGGTATAGCAATGAGCAGTTCTTC. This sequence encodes CASSPPYGYSNEQFF.